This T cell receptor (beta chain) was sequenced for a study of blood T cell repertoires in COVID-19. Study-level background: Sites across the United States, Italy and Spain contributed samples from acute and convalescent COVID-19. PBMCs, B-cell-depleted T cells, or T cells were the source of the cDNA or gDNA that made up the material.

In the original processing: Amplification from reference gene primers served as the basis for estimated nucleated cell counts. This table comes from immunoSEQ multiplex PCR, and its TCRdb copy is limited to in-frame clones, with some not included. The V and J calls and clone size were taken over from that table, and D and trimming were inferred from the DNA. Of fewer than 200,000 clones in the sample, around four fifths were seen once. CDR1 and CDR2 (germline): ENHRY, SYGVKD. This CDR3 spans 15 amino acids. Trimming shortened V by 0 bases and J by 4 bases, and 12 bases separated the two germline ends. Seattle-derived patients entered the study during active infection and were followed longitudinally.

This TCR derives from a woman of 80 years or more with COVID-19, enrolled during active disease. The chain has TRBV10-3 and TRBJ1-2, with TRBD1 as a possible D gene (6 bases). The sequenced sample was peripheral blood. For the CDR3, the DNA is TGTGCCATCAGTGAGTCGACTGGGGGCGCCTATGGCTACACCTTC. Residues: CAISESTGGAYGYTF.